The 17 T cell receptor beta chains below all came from one sample that was sequenced in a study of beta chain features in type 1 diabetes. The authors reverse transcribed all of the isolated RNA, so sequencing captured expressed TCRB transcripts. Clones were read by immunoSEQ multiplex PCR, and TCRdb kept only the in-frame ones, dropping some. The sample yields under 800,000 clones, roughly 16% seen once. Sequencing was performed on naive CD4+ T cells from blood. The receptors originated from a man between 18 and 29 years old in good health.

The genes are TRBV7-2 and TRBJ2-7; D is perhaps TRBD2 (5 bases). V lost 1 base, J lost 1 base, and 14 bases lay in between. This CDR3 region has 16 residues. Germline loops: CDR1 SGHTA, CDR2 FQGNSA. The CDR3 here is CASSLVVSSRSYEQYF. The CDR3 DNA reads as TGTGCCAGCAGCTTAGTGGTCTCTAGCCGTTCCTACGAGCAGTACTTC.

Concerning this clone itself: The same CDR3 arises from other DNA sequences in this sample as well. The chain has TRBV5-1 and TRBJ2-1; D unresolved. The V end was cut by 0 bases, the J end by 7 bases, with 11 bases between. Germline lookup yields CDR1 SGHRS and CDR2 YFSETQ. This CDR3 spans 14 amino acids. The CDR3: CASSLAVGYNEQFF. The CDR3, as DNA: TGCGCCAGCAGCTTGGCCGTAGGGTATAATGAGCAGTTCTTC.

This clone showed up just a few times. This chain connects TRBV7-3 to TRBJ2-7, with TRBD1 identical over 7 bases. Per germline, CDR1 SGHTA and CDR2 FQGTGA. The CDR3 runs 13 residues. V lost 5 bases, J lost 6 bases, and 7 bases stayed unmatched. CDR3 in DNA: TGTGCCAGCAGCAAAGGGACAGCATCCGAGCAGTACTTC. Its protein is CASSKGTASEQYF.

The chain employs TRBV29-1 and TRBJ1-3; 7 nucleotides agree with TRBD1. J gave up 2 bases and V 7 bases, and 5 bases lay outside the gene matches. Germline V CDR1 and CDR2: SQVTM, ANQGSEA. The CDR3 has 13 residues. CDR3 nucleotide sequence: TGCAGCGCCTCCAGGGGGACTGGAAACACCATATATTTT. Protein: CSASRGTGNTIYF.

The chain employs TRBV6-5 and TRBJ1-4; 12 bases agree with TRBD1. The V gene end was trimmed by 6 bases and the J gene end by 9 bases; junction bases not matched to a gene: 5. This CDR3 comprises 14 residues. The germline gives CDR1 MNHEY, CDR2 SVGAGI. The CDR3 DNA reads as TGTGCCAGCAGCCTGGGACAGGGGGCCCAAAAACTGTTTTTT. Its translation: CASSLGQGAQKLFF.

This clone turned up a few times. J is TRBJ1-5 and V is TRBV27; D may be TRBD1 (6 bases). The CDR3 extends over 16 amino acids. The V gene lost 4 bases and the J gene lost 7 bases, with 20 bases spanning the gap. Germline V gene sequence: CDR1 MNHEY, CDR2 SMNVEV (reference sequence). The CDR3 reads CASSSGGWYTEQPQHF. The CDR3 DNA reads TGTGCCAGCAGTTCGGGGGGCTGGTATACAGAACAGCCCCAGCATTTT.

The sample holds a few counts of this clone. The chain joins TRBV4-1 to TRBJ2-6; 7 nucleotides line up with TRBD2. Trimming cost V 0 bases and J 2 bases; bases outside gene matches: 10. The CDR3 contains 19 residues. Germline V gene lookup returns CDR1 MGHRA and CDR2 YSYEKL. The CDR3, as DNA: TGCGCCAGCAGCCAAGATTCTCCCACGGGGGGAGCTGGGGCCAACGTCCTGACTTTC. This codes for CASSQDSPTGGAGANVLTF.

The chain joins TRBV7-2 to TRBJ2-1, with TRBD2 identical over 11 bases. V was clipped by 5 bases and J by 7 bases; unmatched bases: 13. The CDR3 covers 17 residues. Per the germline V gene, CDR1 is SGHTA and CDR2 is FQGNSA. CDR3 in amino acids: CASSRATSGDRWNEQFF. In nucleotides, the CDR3 is TGTGCCAGCAGCCGGGCGACTAGCGGGGACCGGTGGAATGAGCAGTTCTTC. Complete variable domain (other parts from reference TRBV7-2 and TRBJ2-1): GAGVSQSPSNKVTEKGKDVELRCDPISGHTALYWYRQSLGQGLEFLIYFQGNSAPDKSGLPSDRFSAERTGGSVSTLTIQRTQQEDSAVYLCASSRATSGDRWNEQFFGPGTRLTVL.

This clone was recorded a few times. The CDR3 DNA reads TGTGCCAGCAGTGCCCGCTTGGTAGTCACCGGGGAGCTGTTTTTT. Protein sequence: CASSARLVVTGELFF. The chain combines TRBV25-1 with TRBJ2-2; D unresolved. The CDR3 loop spans 15 amino acids. The V gene's germline CDR1 is MGHDK and CDR2 SYGVNS. The ends were cut back, 4 bases at V and 4 bases at J, with 13 bases in the middle.

The table lists this clone with a few counts. The chain is built from TRBV7-2 and TRBJ2-4; D gene ambiguous. CDR1 and CDR2 (germline): SGHTA, FQGNSA. The V and J ends lost 5 bases and 0 bases respectively, with 8 bases between them. The CDR3 loop spans 14 amino acids. The CDR3 nucleotides are TGTGCCAGCAGCGCTAGATTAGCCAAAAACATTCAGTACTTC. It codes for CASSARLAKNIQYF.

The genes are TRBV5-1 and TRBJ2-7, with 11 bases identical to TRBD1. The CDR3 spans 15 residues. The V and J ends lost 3 bases and 2 bases, in that order; junction bases with no gene match: 4. Germline-derived CDR1 and CDR2 are SGHRS and YFSETQ. CDR3: CASSSRTGGTYEQYF. The CDR3 DNA reads as TGCGCCAGCAGCTCCCGGACAGGGGGCACCTACGAGCAGTACTTC. The whole variable domain, remainder taken from reference TRBV5-1 and TRBJ2-7, is KAGVTQTPRYLIKTRGQQVTLSCSPISGHRSVSWYQQTPGQGLQFLFEYFSETQRNKGNFPGRFSGRQFSNSRSEMNVSTLELGDSALYLCASSSRTGGTYEQYFGPGTRLTVT.

There are a few counts of this clone. The gene calls are TRBV6-4 and TRBJ2-3, with D uncertain. V was clipped by 5 bases and J by 6 bases, with 12 bases between them. Germline V gene sequence: CDR1 MRHNA, CDR2 SNTAGT. There are 13 residues in the CDR3. Here the CDR3 DNA reads TGTGCCAGCAGTAGCACGACCGGGGATACGCAGTATTTT. It specifies CASSSTTGDTQYF.

This clone turned up a few times. The V call is TRBV7-3, the J call TRBJ2-2; 10 bases match TRBD2. The V gene's germline CDR1 is SGHTA and CDR2 FQGTGA. The J segment lost 0 bases and the V segment lost 5 bases, leaving 6 bases of the junction unmatched. The CDR3 runs to 17 residues. CDR3 DNA sequence: TGTGCCAGCAGCAGGACTAGCGGAGGTTCGAACACCGGGGAGCTGTTTTTT. Translating gives CASSRTSGGSNTGELFF.

The chain links TRBV7-8 to TRBJ1-2; 9 bases fit TRBD1. V lost 5 bases and J lost 4; bases outside the gene matches: 8. The CDR3 consists of 15 residues. Looked up from germline, CDR1 is SGHVS and CDR2 is FQNEAQ. CDR3 loop: CASSRSGQGSYGYTF. CDR3 DNA: TGTGCCAGCAGCCGAAGCGGACAGGGGAGCTATGGCTACACCTTC.

This clone has more than one count but fewer than ten. The rearrangement uses TRBV30 and TRBJ1-6; no reliable D call. CDR3 length: 14 residues. Germline assignment: CDR1 GTSNPN and CDR2 SVGIG (reference sequence). V was pared by 2 bases and J by 9 bases, with 14 bases between. CDR3 in DNA: TGTGCCTGGAGTAAACAGTTCGGACGTTCACCCCTCCACTTT. This codes for CAWSKQFGRSPLHF.

This clone was seen only a few times. V gene TRBV4-3 combines with J gene TRBJ2-1; 8 bases are shared with TRBD2. Germline CDR1 and CDR2: LGHNA and YSLEER. The CDR3 consists of 17 residues. The V gene end was trimmed by 1 base and the J gene end by 7 bases; junction bases not matched to a gene: 12. The CDR3 loop is CASSQAIAGTLRNEQFF. CDR3 coding DNA: TGCGCCAGCAGCCAAGCGATAGCGGGAACTCTGAGGAATGAGCAGTTCTTC.

This clone was counted between two and nine times. The rearrangement links TRBV9 to TRBJ2-1; the match to TRBD1 covers 9 bases. Germline loops: CDR1 SGDLS, CDR2 YYNGEE. With 5 bases clipped from V and 9 bases from J, the junction kept 15 bases outside the gene matches. The CDR3 covers 16 residues. CDR3 loop: CASSATGQGKITEQFF. The CDR3 DNA reads as TGTGCCAGCAGTGCTACGGGACAGGGAAAGATCACTGAGCAGTTCTTC. The whole variable domain, remainder taken from reference TRBV9 and TRBJ2-1, is DSGVTQTPKHLITATGQRVTLRCSPRSGDLSVYWYQQSLDQGLQFLIQYYNGEERAKGNILERFSAQQFPDLHSELNLSSLELGDSALYFCASSATGQGKITEQFFGPGTRLTVL.